Listed here are 9 T cell receptor beta chains from one sample, sequenced in a study of blood T cell repertoires in COVID-19. This table comes from immunoSEQ multiplex PCR, and its TCRdb copy is limited to in-frame clones, with some not included. This table has tens of thousands of clones, approximately 88% appearing once. Sequencing was performed on peripheral blood. The receptor source for this set is a man aged 45-65 years with acute or convalescent COVID-19.

This clone was observed once. V gene TRBV5-5 combines with J gene TRBJ1-6, with D perhaps TRBD1 (5 bases). The length of the CDR3 is 14 residues. Trimming took off 3 bases at V and 5 bases at J, with 9 bases between the two ends. Germline CDR1 and CDR2: SGHKS and YYEKEE (reference sequence). CDR3 in DNA: TGTGCCAGCAGCTCTACAGGAGATAATTCACCCCTCCACTTT. Translated, it gives CASSSTGDNSPLHF.

V usage is TRBV6-5 and J usage is TRBJ2-1; possibly TRBD2 for D (5 bases). Germline values: CDR1 MNHEY, CDR2 SVGAGI. The CDR3 is 14 amino acids. The V end lost 4 bases, the J end lost 5 bases, and 12 bases lay between the germline ends. Here the CDR3 DNA reads TGTGCCAGCAGTTCGAGGGCTGGTAACAATGAGCAGTTCTTC. Translated, it gives CASSSRAGNNEQFF.

V gene TRBV6-2 or TRBV6-3 combines with J gene TRBJ1-2, with 9 positions matching TRBD1. Germline V gene sequence: CDR1 MNHEY, CDR2 SVGEGT. V dropped 6 bases and J dropped 6; count of bases not matched to a gene: 11. There are 15 residues in the CDR3. The CDR3 DNA is TGTGCCAGCAGCTCACACGGGGACAGGGCGCATGGCTACACCTTC. This sequence encodes CASSSHGDRAHGYTF.

This clone occurred a few times. The chain carries TRBV24-1 and TRBJ2-1; 9 nucleotides match TRBD1. J was trimmed by 5 bases and V by 1 base; bases with no gene match: 5. The CDR3 has 16 residues. Germline V gene lookup returns CDR1 KGHDR and CDR2 SFDVKD. This CDR3 reads CATSDLGQGNDNEQFF. CDR3 sequence (DNA): TGTGCCACCAGTGATTTAGGACAGGGGAACGACAATGAGCAGTTCTTC.

V is TRBV7-9 and J is TRBJ2-2; D may be TRBD1 (5 bases). Per germline, CDR1 SEHNR and CDR2 FQNEAQ (reference sequence). The CDR3 runs to 15 residues. Trimming removed 4 bases from V and 5 bases from J, with 14 bases in between. CDR3 in amino acids: CASSSQDRLTGELFF. The CDR3 region has the DNA TGTGCCAGCAGCTCCCAAGACAGATTAACCGGGGAGCTGTTTTTT.

The J gene is TRBJ2-7, the V gene TRBV19; maybe TRBD1 (6 bases). The CDR3 has 16 residues. Trimming pared 4 bases from V and 5 bases from J, leaving 21 bases between. CDR1 LNHDA and CDR2 SQIVND come from the germline V gene (reference sequence). The CDR3: CASSTPIGGRGDEQYF. CDR3 DNA sequence: TGTGCCAGTAGTACCCCCATCGGTGGCAGGGGTGACGAGCAGTACTTC.

The V call is TRBV24-1, the J call TRBJ2-2, with 7 bases aligning to TRBD1. V shed 12 bases, J shed 1 base, and the junction held 4 bases outside the gene matches. Germline-derived CDR1 and CDR2 are KGHDR and SFDVKD. CDR3 length equals 13 residues. In nucleotides, the CDR3 is TGTGCCGCCGGGACAGAGAACACCGGGGAGCTGTTTTTT. Protein product: CAAGTENTGELFF.

V and J are TRBV9 and TRBJ2-3, with unresolved D. The CDR3 loop spans 15 amino acids. CDR1 and CDR2 (germline): SGDLS, YYNGEE. V was cut by 0 bases and J by 0 bases, with 8 bases left in between. The CDR3 nucleotides are TGTGCCAGCAGCGTAGATCTAATTAGCACAGATACGCAGTATTTT. It translates to CASSVDLISTDTQYF.

The chain uses TRBV7-9 and TRBJ1-5, with a possible D match to TRBD1 (6 bases). Between the trimmed V and J ends, which lost 1 base and 2 bases, there was a span of 12 bases. The germline gives CDR1 SEHNR, CDR2 FQNEAQ (reference sequence). The CDR3 covers 16 residues. The CDR3 loop is CASSLDTGMGNQPQHF. CDR3 bases: TGTGCCAGCAGCTTAGATACAGGGATGGGCAATCAGCCCCAGCATTTT.